This T cell receptor beta chain appears in the sequencing data of a study of radiotherapy plus CTLA-4 blockade in lung cancer. Study-wide background: Of all patients, more than 15% responded objectively and 31% showed disease control.

CDR3 length: 15 residues. V lost 0 bases and J lost 6, with 15 bases in between. Germline CDR1 MGHRA, CDR2 YSYEKL. Study-wide findings and caveats: Early blood T cell clone changes and increased post-radiation serum interferon-beta were reportedly the strongest response predictors. TCR clones from tumors expanded in blood after radiotherapy plus ipilimumab.

TCRdb keeps only in-frame clones here, not all; method: immunoSEQ multiplex PCR. This sample has some 30,000 clones, with approximately 80% found just once. This clone was counted a few times. The antigen remains unidentified. Ipilimumab CTLA-4 blockade and focal radiation were given to patients with chemo-refractory metastatic non-small-cell lung cancer. This chain connects TRBV4-1 to TRBJ2-7; D not resolved. This receptor was obtained from a human donor with non-small cell lung cancer that progressed on radiotherapy plus ipilimumab. This material consisted of peripheral blood, taken from a patient treated with radiotherapy plus ipilimumab. The CDR3, as DNA: TGCGCCAGCAGCCAAGATCGGTTCCTTCCAGCCGAGCAGTACTTC. Amino acid sequence: CASSQDRFLPAEQYF.